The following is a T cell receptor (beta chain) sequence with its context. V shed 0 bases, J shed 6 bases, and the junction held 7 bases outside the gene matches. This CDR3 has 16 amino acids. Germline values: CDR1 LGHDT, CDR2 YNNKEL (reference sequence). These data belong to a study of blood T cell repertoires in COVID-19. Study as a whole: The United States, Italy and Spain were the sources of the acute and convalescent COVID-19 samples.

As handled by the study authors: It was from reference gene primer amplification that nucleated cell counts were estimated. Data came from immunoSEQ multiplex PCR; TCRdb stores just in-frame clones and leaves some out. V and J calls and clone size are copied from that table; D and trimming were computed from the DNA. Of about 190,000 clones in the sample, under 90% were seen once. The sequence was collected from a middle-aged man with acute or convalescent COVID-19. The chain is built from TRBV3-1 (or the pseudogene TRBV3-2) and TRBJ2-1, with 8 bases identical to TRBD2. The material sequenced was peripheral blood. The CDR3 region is CASSQDPSGWGNEQFF. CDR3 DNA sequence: TGTGCCAGCAGCCAAGATCCTAGCGGGTGGGGCAATGAGCAGTTCTTC.